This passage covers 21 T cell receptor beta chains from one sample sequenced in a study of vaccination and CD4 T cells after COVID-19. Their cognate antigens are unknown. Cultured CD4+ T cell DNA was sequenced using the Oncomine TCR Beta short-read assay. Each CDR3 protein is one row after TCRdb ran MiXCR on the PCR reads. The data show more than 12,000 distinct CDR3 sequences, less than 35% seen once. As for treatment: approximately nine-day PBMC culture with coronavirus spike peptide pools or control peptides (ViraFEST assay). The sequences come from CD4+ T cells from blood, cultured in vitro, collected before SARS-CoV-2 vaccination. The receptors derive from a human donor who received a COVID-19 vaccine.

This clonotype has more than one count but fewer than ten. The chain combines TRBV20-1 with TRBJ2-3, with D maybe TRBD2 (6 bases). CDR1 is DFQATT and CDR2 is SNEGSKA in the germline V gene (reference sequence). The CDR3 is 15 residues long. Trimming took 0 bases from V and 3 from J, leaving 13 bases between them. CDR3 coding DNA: TGCAGTGCTAGAGATTCCGGGACTTTTACAGATACGCAGTATTTT. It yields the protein CSARDSGTFTDTQYF.

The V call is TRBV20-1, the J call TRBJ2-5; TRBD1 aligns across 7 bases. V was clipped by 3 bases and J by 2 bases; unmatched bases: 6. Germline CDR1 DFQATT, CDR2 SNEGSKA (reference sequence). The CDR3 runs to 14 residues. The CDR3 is CSASRDRRQETQYF. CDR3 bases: TGCAGTGCTAGCCGGGACAGAAGACAAGAGACCCAGTACTTC.

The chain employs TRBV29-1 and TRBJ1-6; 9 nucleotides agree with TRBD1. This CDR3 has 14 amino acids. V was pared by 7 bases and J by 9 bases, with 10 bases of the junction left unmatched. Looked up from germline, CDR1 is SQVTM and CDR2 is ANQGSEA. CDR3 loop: CSASQGARGSPLHF. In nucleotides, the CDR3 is TGCAGCGCCTCACAGGGGGCGCGGGGTTCACCCCTCCACTTT.

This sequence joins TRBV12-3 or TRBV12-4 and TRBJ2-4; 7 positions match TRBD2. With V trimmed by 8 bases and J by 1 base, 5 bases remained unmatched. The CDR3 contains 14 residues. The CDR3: CASGIAGAKNIQYF. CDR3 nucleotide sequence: TGTGCCAGCGGAATAGCGGGCGCCAAAAACATTCAGTACTTC.

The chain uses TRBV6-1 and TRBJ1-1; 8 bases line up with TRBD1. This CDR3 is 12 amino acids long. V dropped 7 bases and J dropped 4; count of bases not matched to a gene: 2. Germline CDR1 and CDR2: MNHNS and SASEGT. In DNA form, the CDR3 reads TGTGCCAGCAAAACAGGGGGCACTGAAGCTTTCTTT. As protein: CASKTGGTEAFF.

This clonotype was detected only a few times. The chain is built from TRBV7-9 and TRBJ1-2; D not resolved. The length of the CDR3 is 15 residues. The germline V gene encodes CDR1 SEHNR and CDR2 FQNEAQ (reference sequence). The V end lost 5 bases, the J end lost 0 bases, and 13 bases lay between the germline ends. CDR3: CASSSGPITNYGYTF. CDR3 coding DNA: TGTGCCAGCAGCAGCGGACCGATCACTAACTATGGCTACACCTTC.

The CDR3 protein is CASSNQGLAGATTDTQYF. DNA for the CDR3: TGTGCCAGCAGCAATCAAGGACTAGCGGGGGCCACCACAGATACGCAGTATTTT. The J gene is TRBJ2-3, the V gene TRBV21-1; TRBD2 reflects the table's D call only, with no check against the DNA. TRBV21-1 is flagged as a pseudogene. This CDR3 comprises 18 residues.

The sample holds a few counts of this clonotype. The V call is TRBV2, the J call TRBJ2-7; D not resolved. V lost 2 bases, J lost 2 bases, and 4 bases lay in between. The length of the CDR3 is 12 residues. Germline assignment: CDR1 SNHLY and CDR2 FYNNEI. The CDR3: CASSEPAYEQYF. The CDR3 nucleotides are TGTGCCAGCAGTGAACCGGCCTACGAGCAGTACTTC.

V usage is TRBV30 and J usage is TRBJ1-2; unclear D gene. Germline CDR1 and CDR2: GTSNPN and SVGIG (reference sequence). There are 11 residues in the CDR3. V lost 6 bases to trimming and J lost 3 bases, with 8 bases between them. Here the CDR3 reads CACNHYYGYTF. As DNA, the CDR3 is TGTGCCTGTAACCATTACTATGGCTACACCTTC. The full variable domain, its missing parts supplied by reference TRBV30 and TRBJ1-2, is SQTIHQWPATLVQPVGSPLSLECTVEGTSNPNLYWYRQAAGRGLQLLFYSVGIGQISSEVPQNLSASRPQDRQFILSSKKLLLSDSGFYLCACNHYYGYTFGSGTRLTVV.

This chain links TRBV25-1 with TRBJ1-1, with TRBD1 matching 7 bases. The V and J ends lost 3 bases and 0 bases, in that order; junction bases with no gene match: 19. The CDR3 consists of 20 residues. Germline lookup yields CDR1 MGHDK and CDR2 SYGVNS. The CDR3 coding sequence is TGTGCCAGCAGTGACGAGACAGGGTGGAACCCAAAGGATATGAACACTGAAGCTTTCTTT. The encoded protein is CASSDETGWNPKDMNTEAFF.

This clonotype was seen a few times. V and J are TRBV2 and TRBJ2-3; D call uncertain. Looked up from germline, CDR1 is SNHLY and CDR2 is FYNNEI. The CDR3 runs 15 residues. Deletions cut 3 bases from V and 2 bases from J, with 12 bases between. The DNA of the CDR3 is TGTGCCAGCAGTGAGAGAAGGGTGACCACAGATACGCAGTATTTT. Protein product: CASSERRVTTDTQYF.

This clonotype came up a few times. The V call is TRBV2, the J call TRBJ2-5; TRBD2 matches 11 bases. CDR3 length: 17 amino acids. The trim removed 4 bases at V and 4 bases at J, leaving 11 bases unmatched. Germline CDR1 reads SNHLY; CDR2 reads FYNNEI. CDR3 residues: CASSGDISGGAGETQYF. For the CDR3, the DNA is TGTGCCAGCAGTGGAGACATTAGCGGGGGGGCCGGAGAGACCCAGTACTTC.

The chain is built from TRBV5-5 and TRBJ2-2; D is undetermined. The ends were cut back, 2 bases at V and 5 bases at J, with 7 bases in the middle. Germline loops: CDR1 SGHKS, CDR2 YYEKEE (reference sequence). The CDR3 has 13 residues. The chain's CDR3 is CASSLAPTGELFF. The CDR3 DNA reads TGTGCCAGCAGCTTAGCGCCGACCGGGGAGCTGTTTTTT.

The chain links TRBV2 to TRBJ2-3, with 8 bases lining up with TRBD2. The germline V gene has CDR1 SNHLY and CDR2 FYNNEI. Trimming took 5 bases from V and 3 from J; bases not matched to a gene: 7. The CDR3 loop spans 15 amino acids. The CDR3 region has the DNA TGTGCCAGCAGTACCAAGCGGGGGACGACAGATACGCAGTATTTT. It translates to CASSTKRGTTDTQYF.

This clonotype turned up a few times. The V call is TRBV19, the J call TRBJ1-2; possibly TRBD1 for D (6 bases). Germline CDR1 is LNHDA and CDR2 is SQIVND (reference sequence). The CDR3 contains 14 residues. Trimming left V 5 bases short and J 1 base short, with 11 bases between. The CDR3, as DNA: TGTGCCAGTAGTCGGGCAGGGGATAACTATGGCTACACCTTC. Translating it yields CASSRAGDNYGYTF.

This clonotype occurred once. In DNA form, the CDR3 reads TGTGCCAGCTTAGGTCGGGGCTCTGGGGCCAACGTCCTGACTTTC. Translation: CASLGRGSGANVLTF. The rearrangement uses TRBV11-3 and TRBJ2-6, with a weak D call TRBD2 (5 bases). The germline V gene encodes CDR1 SGHNT and CDR2 YENEEA. The CDR3 covers 15 residues. Trimming stripped 8 bases from V and 0 bases from J, with 11 bases between.

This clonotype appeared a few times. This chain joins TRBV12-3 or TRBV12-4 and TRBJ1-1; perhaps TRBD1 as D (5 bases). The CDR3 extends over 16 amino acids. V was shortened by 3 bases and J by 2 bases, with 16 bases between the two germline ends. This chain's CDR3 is CASSFGTLTDNTEAFF. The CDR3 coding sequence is TGTGCCAGCAGTTTTGGCACGTTGACAGATAACACTGAAGCTTTCTTT.

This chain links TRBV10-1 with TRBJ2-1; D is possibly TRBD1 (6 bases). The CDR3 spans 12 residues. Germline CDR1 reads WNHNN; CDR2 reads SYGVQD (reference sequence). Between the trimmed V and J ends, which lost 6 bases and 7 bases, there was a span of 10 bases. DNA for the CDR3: TGCGCCAGCAGCCAGGGGTTGAATGAGCAGTTCTTC. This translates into CASSQGLNEQFF.

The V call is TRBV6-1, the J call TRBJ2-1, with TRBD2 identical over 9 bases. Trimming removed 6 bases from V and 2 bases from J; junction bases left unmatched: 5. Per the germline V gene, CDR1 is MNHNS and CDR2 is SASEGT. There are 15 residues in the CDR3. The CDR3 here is CASSPSGGPYNEQFF. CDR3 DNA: TGTGCCAGCAGCCCGAGCGGGGGGCCCTACAATGAGCAGTTCTTC.

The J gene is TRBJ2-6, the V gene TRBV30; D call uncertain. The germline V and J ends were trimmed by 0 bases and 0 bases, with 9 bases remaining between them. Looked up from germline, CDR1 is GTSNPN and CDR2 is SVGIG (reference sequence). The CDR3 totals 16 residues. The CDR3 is CAWSVLLGSGANVLTF. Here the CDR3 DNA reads TGTGCCTGGAGTGTACTTTTAGGCTCTGGGGCCAACGTCCTGACTTTC.

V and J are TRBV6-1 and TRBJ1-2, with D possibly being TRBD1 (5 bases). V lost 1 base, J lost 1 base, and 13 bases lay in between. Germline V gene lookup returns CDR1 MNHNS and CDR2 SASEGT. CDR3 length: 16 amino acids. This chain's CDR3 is CASSEVGRAFNYGYTF. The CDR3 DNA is TGTGCCAGCAGTGAAGTCGGCAGGGCCTTTAACTATGGCTACACCTTC.